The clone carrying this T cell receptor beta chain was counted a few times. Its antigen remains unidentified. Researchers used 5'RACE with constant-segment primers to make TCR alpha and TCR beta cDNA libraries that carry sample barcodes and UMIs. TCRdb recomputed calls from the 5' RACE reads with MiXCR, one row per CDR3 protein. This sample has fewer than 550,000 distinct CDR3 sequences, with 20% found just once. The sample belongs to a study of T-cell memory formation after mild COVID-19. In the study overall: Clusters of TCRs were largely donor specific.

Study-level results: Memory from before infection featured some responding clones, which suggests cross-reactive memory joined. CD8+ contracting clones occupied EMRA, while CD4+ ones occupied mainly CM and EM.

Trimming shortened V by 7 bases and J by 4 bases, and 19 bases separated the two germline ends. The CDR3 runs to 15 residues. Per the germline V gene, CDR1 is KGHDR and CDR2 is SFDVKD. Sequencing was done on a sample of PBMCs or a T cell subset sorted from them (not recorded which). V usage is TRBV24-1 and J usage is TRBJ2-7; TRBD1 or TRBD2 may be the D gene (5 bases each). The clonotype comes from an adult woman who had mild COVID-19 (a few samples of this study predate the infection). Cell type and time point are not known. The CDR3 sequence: CATSRDRINPYEQYF. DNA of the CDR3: TGTGCCACCAGCAGGGACCGTATAAACCCTTACGAGCAGTACTTC.